The 3 T cell receptor beta chains reported below all come from one sample, sequenced in a study of graft-versus-host responses after intestinal transplantation. The assay was immunoSEQ multiplex PCR, and TCRdb's table has in-frame clones only and misses some. The sample gives about 9,600 clones, 75% to 90% of which show up once; roughly 5.2% is in the top ten. Intraepithelial plus lamina propria lymphocytes were released by processing graft tissue. Specimen: ileum tissue, collected roughly 110 weeks after intestinal transplantation. These receptors all come from a human patient who received an intestinal transplant, so some T cells may come from the graft donor.

This chain uses TRBV6-5 with TRBJ2-7, with D perhaps given as TRBD1 or TRBD2 (5 bases each). Trimming removed 10 bases from V and 3 bases from J, with 22 bases in between. The CDR3 has 15 amino acids. Germline V gene lookup returns CDR1 MNHEY and CDR2 SVGAGI. DNA of the CDR3: TGTGCCATCAGAGCACCGGGACCCATCGGCTACGAGCAGTACTTC. It yields the protein CAIRAPGPIGYEQYF.

V usage is TRBV7-9 and J usage is TRBJ1-2; D perhaps matches TRBD1 (5 bases). CDR1 and CDR2 from the germline V gene are SEHNR and FQNEAQ (reference sequence). CDR3 length equals 11 residues. V was pared by 8 bases and J by 7 bases, with 11 bases between. Written as DNA, the CDR3 is TGTGCCAGCGGGTCAGGGCTTGGCTACACCTTC. It translates to CASGSGLGYTF. Full variable domain (remainder filled in from reference TRBV7-9 and TRBJ1-2): DTGVSQNPRHKITKRGQNVTFRCDPISEHNRLYWYRQTLGQGPEFLTYFQNEAQLEKSRLLSDRFSAERPKGSFSTLEIQRTEQGDSAMYLCASGSGLGYTFGSGTRLTVV.

The DNA of the CDR3 is TGTGCCAGCAGTCGCAGACAGACTCCCTATGGCTACACCTTC. It yields the protein CASSRRQTPYGYTF. V and J are TRBV27 and TRBJ1-2; D may be TRBD1 (5 bases). The germline CDR1 and CDR2 sequences are MNHEY and SMNVEV (reference sequence). This CDR3 spans 14 amino acids. Trimming pared 5 bases from V and 4 bases from J, leaving 14 bases between.